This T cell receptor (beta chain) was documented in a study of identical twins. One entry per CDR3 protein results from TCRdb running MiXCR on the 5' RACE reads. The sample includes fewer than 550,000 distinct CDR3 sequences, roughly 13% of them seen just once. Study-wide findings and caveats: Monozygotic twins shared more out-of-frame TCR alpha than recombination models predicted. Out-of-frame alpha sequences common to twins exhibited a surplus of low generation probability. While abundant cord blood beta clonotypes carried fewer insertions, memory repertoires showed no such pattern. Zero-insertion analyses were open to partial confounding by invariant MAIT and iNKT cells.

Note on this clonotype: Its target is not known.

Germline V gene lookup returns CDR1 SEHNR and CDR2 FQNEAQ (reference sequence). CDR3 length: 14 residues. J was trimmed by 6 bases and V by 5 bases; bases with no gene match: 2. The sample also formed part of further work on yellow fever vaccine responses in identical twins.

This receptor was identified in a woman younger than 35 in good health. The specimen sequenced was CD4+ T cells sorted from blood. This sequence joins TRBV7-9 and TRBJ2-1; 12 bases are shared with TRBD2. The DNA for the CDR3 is TGTGCCAGCAGCACTAGCGGGGGGTTCAATGAGCAGTTCTTC. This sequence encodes CASSTSGGFNEQFF.